The entry below describes one T cell receptor beta chain. This clonotype turned up a few times. No cognate antigen has been identified for it. Per-base qualities were not stored, and no clone one base away is much larger. Libraries were constructed by PCR. Sequenced using an Illumina HiSeq 2500. To normalize quantification of the TCRbeta repertoire, the TCR libraries were built with molecular barcoding that relied on unique molecular identifiers. The public sequencing data were trimmed at Q25 with fastp and processed into clonotypes with MiXCR by TCRdb, which kept only in-frame beta chains. Rows are unified per CDR3 protein, each entry keeping the most common DNA and genes. The sample has about 440,000 distinct CDR3 sequences on record, around 46% of them singletons. The ten largest clones add up to 27% of the sample. This sample is drawn from a study of T-cell reconstitution after alpha-beta-depleted transplantation in children (TCRdb year 2016). In terms of the full investigation: The study quantitatively tracked T-cell immune reconstitution after TCRalphabeta/CD19-depleted allogeneic hematopoietic cell transplantation in children using TCR repertoire profiling. What the research found in general, with its limitations: In some patients, high TCRbeta diversity at day 60 was attributed to recipient T cells and intrathymic progenitors that had survived conditioning. Over the following months the frequencies of hyperexpanded clones went down, and after one year T-cell counts and TCRbeta diversity were mostly credited to newly produced T cells. Apparently early alphabetaT-cell count recovery about two months after transplant reportedly relied on only several hundred rapidly expanded clones derived from non-depleted graft cells.

Taken with the paper, the label for treatment or condition translates to: allogeneic hematopoietic cell transplantation with graft depleted of TCRalphabeta T cells and CD19 B cells. The children who served as transplant recipients had been given grafts of TCRalphabeta/CD19-depleted allogeneic hematopoietic cells. Trimming accounts for 7 bases at V and 2 bases at J, while the number of junction bases matched to no gene is 7. The CDR3 covers 16 residues, taking in both the cysteine and the phenylalanine. Solely the CDR3 DNA is kept, with 48 bases framed from the first base. Sample: PBMCs, taken before TCRalphabeta/CD19-depleted stem cell transplant. The receptor's source is a girl aged 2-10 years with aplastic anemia, due to receive a stem cell transplant. The chain links TRBV12-3 or TRBV12-4 with TRBJ2-2; 10 junctional bases match TRBD1. The DNA is TGTGCCAGCACCCGACAGGGGGCCCCAAACACCGGGGAGCTGTTTTTT. Translated, this gives CASTRQGAPNTGELFF.